The 9 T cell receptor beta chains below come from one sample, sequenced in a study of human T cells and chemical hapten exposure. Noted time point: patch test 2, 6 weeks after DPC sensitization. Sample treatment: therapeutic diphenylcyclopropenone sensitization with weekly scalp DPC. TCRdb re-called the RACE reads with MiXCR, one entry per CDR3 protein. The repertoire has fewer than 95,000 distinct CDR3 sequences, 9.5% to 11% of them found once; the top ten carry under 2.5%. The specimen was whole blood, collected in connection with sensitization to the hapten diphenylcyclopropenone (DPC). These receptors were collected from a man aged 35-49 years with alopecia areata. Some clones in this sample may be carry-over from other donors' samples.

Many counts were recorded for this clonotype. This chain joins TRBV7-2 and TRBJ2-3; D is unresolved. Between the trimmed V and J ends, which lost 4 bases and 1 base, there was a span of 6 bases. This CDR3 spans 13 amino acids. Germline CDR1 reads SGHTA; CDR2 reads FQGNSA. This chain's CDR3 is CASSSLRTDTQYF. CDR3 DNA: TGTGCCAGCAGCTCCCTACGCACAGATACGCAGTATTTT.

Ten or more counts support this clonotype. The chain is built from TRBV3-1 and TRBJ1-2, with D unclear. Per germline, CDR1 LGHDT and CDR2 YNNKEL (reference sequence). The CDR3 extends over 13 amino acids. V was cut by 0 bases and J by 2 bases, with 4 bases left in between. The CDR3 region is CASSQDRNYGYTF. The CDR3 DNA reads as TGTGCCAGCAGCCAAGATCGCAACTATGGCTACACCTTC. The complete variable domain, with remaining parts taken from reference TRBV3-1 and TRBJ1-2, reads DTAVSQTPKYLVTQMGNDKSIKCEQNLGHDTMYWYKQDSKKFLKIMFSYNNKELIINETVPNRFSPKSPDKAHLNLHINSLELGDSAVYFCASSQDRNYGYTFGSGTRLTVV.

This chain links TRBV4-3 with TRBJ2-1, with D perhaps TRBD2 (7 bases). CDR3 length equals 17 residues. Germline V gene lookup returns CDR1 LGHNA and CDR2 YSLEER. Trimming pared 1 base from V and 5 bases from J, leaving 18 bases between. The CDR3 reads CASSQVQGGGPNNEQFF. Written as DNA, the CDR3 is TGCGCCAGCAGCCAAGTTCAAGGGGGAGGGCCCAACAATGAGCAGTTCTTC.

The chain has TRBV3-1 and TRBJ2-1, with D perhaps matching TRBD2 (5 bases). The CDR3 has 15 residues. The germline V gene has CDR1 LGHDT and CDR2 YNNKEL (reference sequence). With 0 bases removed from V and 8 bases from J, the gap between germline ends came to 14 bases. CDR3 coding DNA: TGTGCCAGCAGCCAAGATTCTAGCCCGCGGGATGAGCAGTTCTTC. Its protein is CASSQDSSPRDEQFF.

This clonotype appeared many times. V is TRBV7-8 and J is TRBJ1-5; D unclear. Germline V lookup: CDR1 SGHVS, CDR2 FQNEAQ. Between the trimmed V and J ends, which lost 0 bases and 11 bases, there was a span of 11 bases. This CDR3 is 13 amino acids long. The CDR3 here is CASSLAPTGSQHF. CDR3 DNA sequence: TGTGCCAGCAGCTTAGCCCCGACCGGGTCCCAGCATTTT. The full variable domain, rest sourced from reference TRBV7-8 and TRBJ1-5, is GAGVSQSPRYKVAKRGQDVALRCDPISGHVSLFWYQQALGQGPEFLTYFQNEAQLDKSGLPSDRFFAERPEGSVSTLKIQRTQQEDSAVYLCASSLAPTGSQHFGDGTRLSIL.

As to this clonotype: A much larger clone differs by one base, so this may be a read error. The rearrangement links TRBV24-1 to TRBJ2-5, with 11 bases fitting TRBD2. V was clipped by 9 bases and J by 5 bases; unmatched bases: 4. CDR1 is KGHDR, CDR2 SFDVKD, per germline. This CDR3 contains 13 residues. The CDR3 here is CATGTSGAETQYF. The CDR3 DNA is TGTGCCACCGGGACTAGCGGTGCCGAGACCCAGTACTTC.

This clonotype has ten or more counts. Here the CDR3 DNA reads TGCAGCGTGGCCAGACAGGGATACAATGAGCAGTTCTTC. Encoded protein: CSVARQGYNEQFF. The chain has TRBV29-1 and TRBJ2-1; TRBD1 agrees at 7 bases. J lost 4 bases, V lost 6 bases, and 6 bases had no gene match. Germline V CDR1 and CDR2: SQVTM, ANQGSEA. This CDR3 is 13 amino acids long.

This clonotype was seen many times. The rearrangement links TRBV6-5 to TRBJ1-5, with 7 bases matching TRBD1. The CDR3 covers 15 residues. V lost 7 bases, J lost 3 bases, and 9 bases stayed unmatched. CDR1 MNHEY and CDR2 SVGAGI come from the germline V gene. CDR3 bases: TGTGCCAGCACTCCAGGGGGACAGTACAATCAGCCCCAGCATTTT. It encodes CASTPGGQYNQPQHF.

The chain links TRBV19 to TRBJ2-6; D unresolved. CDR1 is LNHDA, CDR2 SQIVND, per germline (reference sequence). The CDR3 contains 18 residues. V lost 1 base, J lost 0 bases, and 13 bases lay in between. The CDR3 loop reads CASSIGGRLSSGANVLTF. For the CDR3, the DNA is TGTGCCAGTAGTATAGGCGGACGGCTGAGCTCTGGGGCCAACGTCCTGACTTTC.